These 22 T cell receptor beta chains were sequenced from one sample in a study of blood T cell repertoires in COVID-19. Clones were sequenced by immunoSEQ multiplex PCR, and TCRdb holds only the in-frame ones, with some missing. Of some 270,000 clones in the sample, roughly 84% were seen once. The sample consisted of peripheral blood. These receptors originate from a human donor with COVID-19, enrolled during active disease. The donor label of this sample is uncertain.

This rearrangement joins TRBV19 to TRBJ2-5, with TRBD2 matching 10 bases. Losses at the gene ends were 3 bases for V and 1 base for J; bases not matched to a gene: 2. The CDR3 is made up of 15 amino acids. In germline, CDR1 is LNHDA, CDR2 SQIVND (reference sequence). The CDR3 region is CASSMLAGVQETQYF. DNA of the CDR3: TGTGCCAGTAGTATGCTAGCGGGAGTCCAAGAGACCCAGTACTTC.

The chain recombines TRBV29-1 with TRBJ1-1, with 10 bases aligning to TRBD1. The CDR3 covers 12 residues. The ends lost 5 bases at V and 7 bases at J; junction bases unmatched: 4. Germline assignment: CDR1 SQVTM and CDR2 ANQGSEA. In DNA form, the CDR3 reads TGCAGCGTTTCCGGGACAGGGGATGAAGCTTTCTTT. Amino acids: CSVSGTGDEAFF.

This clone came up once. Mismatch with germline at one junction end may stem from a read error. V usage is TRBV18 and J usage is TRBJ2-5; 7 nucleotides match TRBD1. This CDR3 region has 14 residues. Germline lookup yields CDR1 KGHSH and CDR2 LQKENI. The CDR3 DNA reads as TGTGCCGGCTCACCAGACAGGGTCCAAGAGACCCAGTACTTC. Amino acid sequence: CAGSPDRVQETQYF.

CDR3: CAWSSSGFFIGANVLTF. CDR3 bases: TGTGCCTGGAGTTCCTCAGGGTTTTTTATTGGGGCCAACGTCCTGACTTTC. The chain carries TRBV30 and TRBJ2-6, with D possibly being TRBD1 (5 bases). The germline gives CDR1 GTSNPN, CDR2 SVGIG (reference sequence). The CDR3 is made up of 17 amino acids. Trimming shortened V by 2 bases and J by 3 bases, and 17 bases separated the two germline ends.

The V and J genes are TRBV7-9 and TRBJ1-4; D perhaps matches TRBD1 (5 bases). Per germline, CDR1 SEHNR and CDR2 FQNEAQ (reference sequence). The V end was cut by 1 base, the J end by 0 bases, with 9 bases between. CDR3 size: 16 residues. The CDR3 nucleotides read TGTGCCAGCAGCTTAGGCAGGGCTCCAACTAATGAAAAACTGTTTTTT. Translating gives CASSLGRAPTNEKLFF.

CDR3 nucleotide sequence: TGTGCCAGCAGTTATACCCAGGACAATCCCTTTTTT. It specifies CASSYTQDNPFF. The rearrangement joins TRBV6-6 to TRBJ1-4, with D possibly matching TRBD1 (5 bases). V lost 3 bases, J lost 17 bases, and 16 bases lay in between. Per germline, CDR1 MNHNY and CDR2 SVGAGI (reference sequence). This CDR3 is 12 amino acids long.

The chain couples TRBV11-3 to TRBJ2-1, with 11 bases matching TRBD2. J gave up 2 bases and V 3 bases, and 3 bases lay outside the gene matches. The V gene's germline CDR1 is SGHNT and CDR2 YENEEA. The CDR3 consists of 16 residues. DNA for the CDR3: TGTGCCAGCAGCTTGACGGGACTAGCGGCCTACAATGAGCAGTTCTTC. Its protein product is CASSLTGLAAYNEQFF.

The gene calls are TRBV7-6 and TRBJ2-2; possible D gene TRBD2, 6 bases. Germline V CDR1 and CDR2: SGHVS, FNYEAQ. CDR3 length equals 15 residues. V lost 4 bases and J lost 1, with 10 bases in between. The DNA for the CDR3 is TGTGCCAGCAGCTCCCTGCGGGGGAACACCGGGGAGCTGTTTTTT. It codes for CASSSLRGNTGELFF.

The chain combines TRBV20-1 with TRBJ2-5; 14 nucleotides align to TRBD2. J gave up 7 bases and V 3 bases, and 10 bases lay outside the gene matches. The germline CDR1 and CDR2 sequences are DFQATT and SNEGSKA (reference sequence). This CDR3 contains 16 residues. This chain's CDR3 is CSASSPGLAGEGTQYF. DNA for the CDR3: TGCAGTGCTAGTTCACCGGGACTAGCGGGAGAAGGGACCCAGTACTTC.

This clone appeared a single time. The chain carries TRBV6-5 and TRBJ1-2, with unresolved D. Trimming removed 6 bases at V and 2 bases at J, with 10 bases between. Germline V lookup: CDR1 MNHEY, CDR2 SVGAGI. This CDR3 has 13 residues. CDR3 protein: CASRSDTNYGYTF. The CDR3 DNA reads TGTGCCAGCAGGTCCGACACGAACTATGGCTACACCTTC.

V gene TRBV5-4 combines with J gene TRBJ2-3; 7 nucleotides agree with TRBD1. With 5 bases clipped from V and 4 bases from J, the junction kept 7 bases outside the gene matches. CDR1 is SGHNT, CDR2 YYREEE, per germline (reference sequence). The CDR3 is made up of 14 amino acids. CDR3 loop: CASSYQDRADTQYF. CDR3 DNA sequence: TGTGCCAGCAGTTATCAAGACAGGGCAGATACGCAGTATTTT. Full variable domain (missing parts from reference TRBV5-4 and TRBJ2-3): ETGVTQSPTHLIKTRGQQVTLRCSSQSGHNTVSWYQQALGQGPQFIFQYYREEENGRGNFPPRFSGLQFPNYSSELNVNALELDDSALYLCASSYQDRADTQYFGPGTRLTVL.

This rearrangement joins TRBV6-6 to TRBJ1-1; D may be TRBD1 (6 bases). The CDR3 covers 15 residues. Germline V lookup: CDR1 MNHNY, CDR2 SVGAGI (reference sequence). The V and J ends lost 2 bases and 3 bases respectively, with 13 bases between them. In DNA form, the CDR3 reads TGTGCCAGCAGTTACCCCGGGACACCTGACACTGAAGCTTTCTTT. It specifies CASSYPGTPDTEAFF.

The sample holds a few counts of this clone. This rearrangement joins TRBV12-5 to TRBJ1-1; D is possibly TRBD1 (5 bases). This CDR3 comprises 14 residues. In germline, CDR1 is LGHNT, CDR2 FRNRAP. Trimming took off 0 bases at V and 1 base at J, with 6 bases between the two ends. This chain's CDR3 is CASGLVQGNTEAFF. The CDR3 nucleotides read TGTGCTAGTGGTTTGGTTCAGGGGAACACTGAAGCTTTCTTT. The complete variable domain, with remaining parts taken from reference TRBV12-5 and TRBJ1-1, reads DARVTQTPRHKVTEMGQEVTMRCQPILGHNTVFWYRQTMMQGLELLAYFRNRAPLDDSGMPKDRFSAEMPDATLATLKIQPSEPRDSAVYFCASGLVQGNTEAFFGQGTRLTVV.

CDR3 in DNA: TGTGCCAGCTTCTTCGCCGGGGGAAATAATTCACCCCTCCACTTT. It specifies CASFFAGGNNSPLHF. The chain combines TRBV28 with TRBJ1-6; D possibly corresponds to TRBD1 (5 bases). Germline CDR1 and CDR2: MDHEN and SYDVKM. This CDR3 comprises 15 residues. The germline V and J ends were trimmed by 8 bases and 5 bases, with 16 bases remaining between them. The variable domain in full, with the rest retrieved from reference TRBV28 and TRBJ1-6, is DVKVTQSSRYLVKRTGEKVFLECVQDMDHENMFWYRQDPGLGLRLIYFSYDVKMKEKGDIPEGYSVSREKKERFSLILESASTNQTSMYLCASFFAGGNNSPLHFGNGTRLTVT.

The rearrangement links TRBV27 to TRBJ2-2; 7 nucleotides align to TRBD1. The V segment lost 5 bases and the J segment 3 bases; nucleotides outside the gene matches: 9. CDR3 length: 16 residues. Germline CDR1 MNHEY, CDR2 SMNVEV (reference sequence). As DNA, the CDR3 is TGTGCCAGCAGTACCTCTGGGACAGTACACACCGGGGAGCTGTTTTTT. Its translation: CASSTSGTVHTGELFF.

In this sample, this clone turned up many times. The chain joins TRBV7-9 to TRBJ2-5; TRBD1 aligns across 9 bases. The CDR3 has 17 residues. Germline CDR1 SEHNR, CDR2 FQNEAQ (reference sequence). After removal of 5 bases from V and 5 bases from J, the junction contained 15 bases not matched to a gene. The CDR3 protein is CASSPQTGGKPGETQYF. The CDR3 DNA follows: TGTGCCAGCAGCCCTCAGACAGGGGGTAAGCCGGGGGAGACCCAGTACTTC.

The chain employs TRBV2 and TRBJ2-1; 10 positions agree with TRBD2. This CDR3 has 15 amino acids. Germline CDR1 SNHLY, CDR2 FYNNEI. V gave up 6 bases and J gave up 9 bases; unmatched junction bases: 11. The CDR3 nucleotides read TGTGCCAGCAGGGATGAAGCGGGAGGGCATGGTGAGCAGTTCTTC. Translated, it gives CASRDEAGGHGEQFF.

The chain joins TRBV6-5 to TRBJ1-1; 7 positions match TRBD1. The CDR3 spans 15 residues. Germline CDR1 and CDR2: MNHEY and SVGAGI. Trimming took 8 bases from V and 4 from J; bases not matched to a gene: 13. Written as DNA, the CDR3 is TGTGCCAGCCGTTTGGGACAGACCCCCGGCACTGAAGCTTTCTTT. This encodes CASRLGQTPGTEAFF.

The chain joins TRBV28 to TRBJ2-5, with no clear D. This CDR3 contains 11 residues. Deletions cut 5 bases from V and 1 base from J, with 2 bases between. Germline assignment: CDR1 MDHEN and CDR2 SYDVKM. CDR3 nucleotide sequence: TGTGCCAGCAGTCTCCAAGAGACCCAGTACTTC. Its translation: CASSLQETQYF.

The rearrangement uses TRBV19 and TRBJ1-5; D gene ambiguous. The CDR3 has 14 amino acids. The V end lost 4 bases, the J end lost 4 bases, and 11 bases lay between the germline ends. The V gene's germline CDR1 is LNHDA and CDR2 SQIVND (reference sequence). CDR3 amino acids: CASSNTRENQPQHF. In DNA form, the CDR3 reads TGTGCCAGTAGTAACACCCGGGAAAATCAGCCCCAGCATTTT.

The chain has TRBV28 and TRBJ1-1, with D unclear. Trimming cost V 8 bases and J 1 base, with 14 bases left between them. Germline assignment: CDR1 MDHEN and CDR2 SYDVKM. The CDR3 is 14 amino acids. Written as DNA, the CDR3 is TGTGCCAGCGGGCGGGAGCGGGAGAACACTGAAGCTTTCTTT. Its protein product is CASGRERENTEAFF.

This clone was counted once. Other DNA sequences of this sample code for an identical CDR3. The rearrangement links TRBV5-1 to TRBJ1-1; unclear D gene. With 0 bases removed from V and 1 base from J, the gap between germline ends came to 10 bases. The CDR3 length is 15 residues. Per germline, CDR1 SGHRS and CDR2 YFSETQ. CDR3 nucleotides: TGCGCCAGCAGCTTGGTGGCAGGCGAGAACACTGAAGCTTTCTTT. This sequence encodes CASSLVAGENTEAFF.